The 20 T cell receptor beta chains below come from one sample, sequenced in a study of shared clonotypes between healthy human individuals. Produced via immunoSEQ multiplex PCR; TCRdb's table is partial and in-frame only. The sample shows 650,000 to 700,000 clones, roughly 91% of them seen only once. The sequencing input was memory CD8+ T cells from PBMCs. Subset indicated: CD45RO+ cells pooled with CCR7-negative TemRA cells. The receptors come from a man younger than 35 in good health. Some clones in this sample may be carry-over from other donors' samples.

This chain joins TRBV7-8 and TRBJ2-7; D unresolved. The CDR3 has 14 residues. V was shortened by 3 bases and J by 3 bases, with 12 bases between the two germline ends. Germline CDR1 is SGHVS and CDR2 is FQNEAQ. The CDR3 DNA reads as TGTGCCAGCAGCTTTGGTACAGCACTCTACGAGCAGTACTTC. Translated: CASSFGTALYEQYF.

V is TRBV5-8 and J is TRBJ2-1; D perhaps matches TRBD2 (6 bases). CDR3 length equals 14 residues. The germline V gene has CDR1 SGHTS and CDR2 YDEGEE. V lost 7 bases, J lost 0 bases, and 11 bases lay in between. The CDR3 reads CASLNGGSYNEQFF. Here the CDR3 DNA reads TGTGCCAGCCTGAACGGGGGCTCCTACAATGAGCAGTTCTTC.

CDR3 region: CASSRTGASYEQYF. Written as DNA, the CDR3 is TGTGCCAGCAGCCGAACGGGTGCCTCCTACGAGCAGTACTTC. V and J are TRBV7-9 and TRBJ2-7; D not resolved. Deletions cut 5 bases from V and 0 bases from J, with 11 bases between. CDR3 length equals 14 residues. Germline loops: CDR1 SEHNR, CDR2 FQNEAQ (reference sequence).

This clone showed up just once. This rearrangement joins TRBV4-3 to TRBJ2-6, with D possibly being TRBD1 (6 bases). The length of the CDR3 is 17 residues. V was shortened by 0 bases and J by 0 bases, with 9 bases between the two germline ends. Germline-derived CDR1 and CDR2 are LGHNA and YSLEER. In DNA form, the CDR3 reads TGCGCCAGCAGCCAAGATGAGGACAGCTCTGGGGCCAACGTCCTGACTTTC. Protein sequence: CASSQDEDSSGANVLTF.

V and J are TRBV9 and TRBJ2-5; D might be TRBD2 (6 bases). Germline CDR1 reads SGDLS; CDR2 reads YYNGEE. V was cut by 6 bases and J by 4 bases, with 19 bases left in between. The CDR3 has 15 residues. The CDR3 DNA reads TGTGCCAGCACCCTCGCCGGGAGTGGAGTAGAGACCCAGTACTTC. Its protein is CASTLAGSGVETQYF.

The rearrangement joins TRBV5-1 to TRBJ2-7; D is perhaps TRBD1 (6 bases). V was shortened by 0 bases and J by 2 bases, with 9 bases between the two germline ends. This CDR3 has 14 amino acids. CDR1 is SGHRS and CDR2 is YFSETQ in the germline V gene. CDR3 in amino acids: CASSLEQGTYEQYF. CDR3 nucleotide sequence: TGCGCCAGCAGCTTGGAACAGGGCACCTACGAGCAGTACTTC.

The chain links TRBV29-1 to TRBJ2-3; TRBD2 aligns across 7 bases. Germline assignment: CDR1 SQVTM and CDR2 ANQGSEA. The CDR3 has 14 residues. Germline trimming cut 6 bases from V and 4 bases from J; bases unmatched to any gene: 10. DNA of the CDR3: TGCAGCGTCCTGGGGGGGAAGAATGCAGATACGCAGTATTTT. The encoded protein is CSVLGGKNADTQYF.

The chain has TRBV4-1 and TRBJ1-1; tentative D call: TRBD1 (6 bases). The CDR3 length is 18 residues. CDR1 and CDR2 from the germline V gene are MGHRA and YSYEKL. V was shortened by 3 bases and J by 1 base, with 21 bases between the two germline ends. CDR3 bases: TGCGCCAGCAGCCACCCCTCTCTCGGGGGCTTAGCGAACACTGAAGCTTTCTTT. This translates into CASSHPSLGGLANTEAFF.

This chain connects TRBV18 to TRBJ2-7, with 8 positions matching TRBD2. Germline-derived CDR1 and CDR2 are KGHSH and LQKENI. V lost 0 bases to trimming and J lost 3 bases; unmatched junction nucleotides: 13. CDR3 length: 18 amino acids. CDR3 in amino acids: CASSPPGWERESIYEQYF. CDR3 DNA: TGTGCCAGCTCACCACCGGGGTGGGAGCGGGAGAGTATCTACGAGCAGTACTTC. The full variable domain, with the rest looked up from reference TRBV18 and TRBJ2-7, is NAGVMQNPRHLVRRRGQEARLRCSPMKGHSHVYWYRQLPEEGLKFMVYLQKENIIDESGMPKERFSAEFPKEGPSILRIQQVVRGDSAAYFCASSPPGWERESIYEQYFGPGTRLTVT.

V gene TRBV19 combines with J gene TRBJ1-5, with D unclear. Germline assignment: CDR1 LNHDA and CDR2 SQIVND (reference sequence). Trimming took off 3 bases at V and 6 bases at J, with 12 bases between the two ends. The CDR3 has 14 residues. The CDR3 bases are TGTGCCAGTAGTATTCACCCCCCAGGTCAGCCCCAGCATTTT. The encoded protein is CASSIHPPGQPQHF.

The chain employs TRBV4-3 and TRBJ2-3; 7 bases map to TRBD2. Per germline, CDR1 LGHNA and CDR2 YSLEER. CDR3 size: 14 residues. V lost 4 bases to trimming and J lost 6 bases; unmatched junction nucleotides: 7. The CDR3 DNA reads as TGCGCCAGCAGCCCCACCGGGACTATGGATACGCAGTATTTT. Translating gives CASSPTGTMDTQYF.

The chain carries TRBV27 and TRBJ2-1, with D hard to call. This CDR3 region has 18 residues. The germline CDR1 and CDR2 sequences are MNHEY and SMNVEV (reference sequence). The V end was cut by 1 base, the J end by 0 bases, with 16 bases between. In DNA, the CDR3 is TGTGCCAGCAGTTTATTCCCCCCGGTAATCATCTCCTACAATGAGCAGTTCTTC. It is translated as CASSLFPPVIISYNEQFF.

This chain joins TRBV30 and TRBJ2-3; a weak D match, TRBD2 (5 bases). In germline, CDR1 is GTSNPN, CDR2 SVGIG (reference sequence). V lost 0 bases, J lost 0 bases, and 16 bases lay in between. The CDR3 spans 17 residues. CDR3 sequence: CAWSVSLGFGSTDTQYF. As DNA, the CDR3 is TGTGCCTGGAGTGTATCACTAGGGTTTGGGAGCACAGATACGCAGTATTTT. Looking up the rest from reference TRBV30 and TRBJ2-3 gives the full variable domain: SQTIHQWPATLVQPVGSPLSLECTVEGTSNPNLYWYRQAAGRGLQLLFYSVGIGQISSEVPQNLSASRPQDRQFILSSKKLLLSDSGFYLCAWSVSLGFGSTDTQYFGPGTRLTVL.

This clone was observed a single time. The V and J genes are TRBV4-1 and TRBJ2-2, with 7 positions matching TRBD2. V gave up 3 bases and J gave up 6 bases; unmatched junction bases: 7. The CDR3 contains 15 residues. Germline CDR1 reads MGHRA; CDR2 reads YSYEKL. This CDR3 reads CASSHIWTRSGELFF. The DNA of the CDR3 is TGCGCCAGCAGCCATATCTGGACTAGATCCGGGGAGCTGTTTTTT.

This clone was observed a single time. J is TRBJ1-5 and V is TRBV5-6; no firm D call. Germline V gene data show CDR1 as SGHDT and CDR2 as YYEEEE. Trimming removed 4 bases at V and 6 bases at J, with 11 bases between. The length of the CDR3 is 13 residues. The CDR3 sequence is CASSQGWGQPQHF. The DNA of the CDR3 is TGTGCCAGCAGCCAAGGTTGGGGTCAGCCCCAGCATTTT.

This clone was observed once. The J gene is TRBJ2-2, the V gene TRBV7-6; TRBD2 matches at 8 bases. Per the germline V gene, CDR1 is SGHVS and CDR2 is FNYEAQ. CDR3 size: 14 residues. V trimming: 11 bases; J trimming: 6 bases; junction bases outside the gene matches: 11. The CDR3 DNA reads TGTGCCGGGGCACGGGAGGGCTCTCCCGGGGAGCTGTTTTTT. Residues: CAGAREGSPGELFF.

The rearrangement uses TRBV5-4 and TRBJ2-2; a weak D match, TRBD1 (5 bases). The germline V gene has CDR1 SGHNT and CDR2 YYREEE (reference sequence). The CDR3 totals 15 residues. Trimming removed 1 base at V and 0 bases at J, with 7 bases between. The CDR3, as DNA: TGTGCCAGCAGCTTGAAACAGGCGAACACCGGGGAGCTGTTTTTT. This gives the protein CASSLKQANTGELFF.

V usage is TRBV6-1 and J usage is TRBJ2-7; 10 bases map to TRBD2. The V and J ends lost 1 base and 2 bases, in that order; junction bases with no gene match: 2. The CDR3 runs 15 residues. CDR1 MNHNS and CDR2 SASEGT come from the germline V gene. The CDR3 bases are TGTGCCAGCAGTGAAGACCTAGCGGGAGCCTACGAGCAGTACTTC. This gives the protein CASSEDLAGAYEQYF.

The rearrangement links TRBV4-1 to TRBJ1-4, with a weak D call TRBD1 (5 bases). V lost 4 bases and J lost 0, with 15 bases in between. The germline V gene encodes CDR1 MGHRA and CDR2 YSYEKL. This CDR3 is built from 17 residues. CDR3 loop: CASSPSGTQATNEKLFF. The CDR3 nucleotides are TGCGCCAGCAGCCCCTCCGGGACTCAGGCAACTAATGAAAAACTGTTTTTT.

The CDR3 region has the DNA TGTGCCAGCAACTTAGCGGGAGGCTCCTACGAGCAGTACTTC. As protein: CASNLAGGSYEQYF. The V gene is TRBV28, the J gene TRBJ2-7; TRBD2 aligns across 10 bases. The V and J ends lost 7 bases and 0 bases, in that order; junction bases with no gene match: 3. Germline loops: CDR1 MDHEN, CDR2 SYDVKM. The CDR3 runs to 14 residues.